The T cell receptor beta chain described here comes from a study of cytomegalovirus exposure and HLA in healthy donors. The CDR3 has 14 amino acids. Germline V gives CDR1 SGHTS, CDR2 YDEGEE. Trimming cost V 1 base and J 4 bases; bases outside gene matches: 3. The PCR ran on 60 Vbeta and 13 Jbeta primers. Sequencing was performed with immunoSEQ multiplex PCR; in TCRdb, only in-frame clones are kept and a portion is missing. The repertoire holds 110,000 or so clones, with around 79% as singletons. Points from the study as a whole: It was shown in a later analysis that HLA-associated TCR beta chains were more clonally expanded than other, equally common chains. Data from an earlier analysis indicated that most TCR beta V segments were productive either about 87% or about 30% of the time.

With respect to this clone: No antigen is known for it.

The sample was PBMCs. The sequence was obtained from a woman under 30 in good health and CMV-seronegative. The rearrangement joins TRBV5-8 to TRBJ1-2, with 8 bases that match TRBD1. This chain's CDR3 is CASSLNRGIYGYTF. In nucleotides, the CDR3 is TGTGCCAGCAGCTTGAACAGGGGGATCTATGGCTACACCTTC.